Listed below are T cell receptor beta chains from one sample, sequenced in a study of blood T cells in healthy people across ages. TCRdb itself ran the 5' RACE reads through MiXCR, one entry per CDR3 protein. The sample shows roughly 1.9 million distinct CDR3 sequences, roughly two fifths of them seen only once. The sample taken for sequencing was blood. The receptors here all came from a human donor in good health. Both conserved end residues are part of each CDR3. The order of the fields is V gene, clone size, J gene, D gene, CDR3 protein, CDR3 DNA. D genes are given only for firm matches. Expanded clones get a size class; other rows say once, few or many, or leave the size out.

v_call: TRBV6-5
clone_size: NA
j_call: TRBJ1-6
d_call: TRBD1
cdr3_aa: CAGTSDRAGSPLHF
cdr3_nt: TGTGCCGGCACCAGCGACAGGGCCGGTTCACCCCTCCACTTT

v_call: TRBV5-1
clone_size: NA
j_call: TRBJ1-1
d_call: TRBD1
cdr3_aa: CASRSGTEDEAFF
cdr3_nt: TGCGCCAGCAGATCCGGGACAGAAGATGAAGCTTTCTTT

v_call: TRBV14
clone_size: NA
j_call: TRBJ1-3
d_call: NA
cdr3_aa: CASSVLSSGNTIYF
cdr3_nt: TGTGCCAGCAGCGTCCTTTCCTCTGGAAACACCATATATTTT

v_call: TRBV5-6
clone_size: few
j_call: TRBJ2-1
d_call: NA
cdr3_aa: CASSLARQGFYNEQFF
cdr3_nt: TGTGCCAGCAGCTTGGCCCGGCAAGGGTTCTACAATGAGCAGTTCTTC

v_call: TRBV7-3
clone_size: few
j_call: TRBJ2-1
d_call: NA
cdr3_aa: CASSLSSFSDEQFF
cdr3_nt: TGTGCCAGCAGCTTATCTTCGTTTAGCGATGAGCAGTTCTTC

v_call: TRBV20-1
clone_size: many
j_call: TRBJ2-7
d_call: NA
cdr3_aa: CSALGEGYEQYF
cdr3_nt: TGCAGTGCTCTGGGAGAGGGATACGAGCAGTACTTC

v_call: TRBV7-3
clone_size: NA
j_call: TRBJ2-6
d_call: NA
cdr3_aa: CASSLTGSGDNVLTF
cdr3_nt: TGTGCCAGCAGCTTAACAGGATCTGGGGACAACGTCCTGACTTTC

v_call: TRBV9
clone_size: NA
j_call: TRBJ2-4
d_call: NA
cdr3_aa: CASSVQGGRNIQYF
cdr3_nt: TGTGCCAGCAGCGTACAGGGTGGACGAAACATTCAGTACTTC

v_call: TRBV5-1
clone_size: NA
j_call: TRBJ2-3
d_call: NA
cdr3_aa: CASSLEGGEGHTQYF
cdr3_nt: TGCGCCAGCAGCTTGGAGGGCGGCGAGGGACATACGCAGTATTTT

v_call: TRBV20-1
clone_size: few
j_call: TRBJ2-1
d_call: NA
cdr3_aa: CSARLDSSSYNEQFF
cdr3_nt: TGCAGTGCTAGATTGGACTCGTCCTCCTACAATGAGCAGTTCTTC

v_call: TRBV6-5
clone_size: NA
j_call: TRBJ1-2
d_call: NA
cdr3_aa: CASSYGGNDGYTF
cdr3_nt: TGTGCCAGCAGTTACGGGGGGAACGATGGCTACACCTTC

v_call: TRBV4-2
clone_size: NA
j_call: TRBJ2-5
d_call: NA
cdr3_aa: CASSQAFNWGRETQYF
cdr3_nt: TGTGCCAGCAGCCAAGCCTTCAACTGGGGGAGAGAGACCCAGTACTTC

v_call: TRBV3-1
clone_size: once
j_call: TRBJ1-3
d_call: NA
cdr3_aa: CASSQGSQGLTIYF
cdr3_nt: TGTGCCAGCAGCCAAGGTAGTCAGGGGTTAACCATATATTTT

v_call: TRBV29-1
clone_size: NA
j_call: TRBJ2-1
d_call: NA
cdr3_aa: CSVAQELYNEQFF
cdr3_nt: TGCAGCGTTGCGCAGGAACTCTACAATGAGCAGTTCTTC

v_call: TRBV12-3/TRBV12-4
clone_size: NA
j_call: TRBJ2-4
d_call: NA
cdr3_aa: CASSLLGQGMGNIQYF
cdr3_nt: TGTGCCAGCAGTTTGCTAGGCCAGGGGATGGGAAACATTCAGTACTTC

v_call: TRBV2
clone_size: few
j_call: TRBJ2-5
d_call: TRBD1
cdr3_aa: CASLPEEQGKTQYF
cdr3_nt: TGTGCCAGCCTACCCGAAGAACAGGGGAAGACCCAGTACTTC

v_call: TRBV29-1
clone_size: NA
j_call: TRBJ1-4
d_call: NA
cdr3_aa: CGVLPGPDNEKLFF
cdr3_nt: TGCGGCGTGTTACCGGGTCCGGATAATGAAAAACTGTTTTTT

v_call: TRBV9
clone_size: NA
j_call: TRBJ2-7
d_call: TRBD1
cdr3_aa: CASSAATGGTYEQYF
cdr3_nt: TGTGCCAGCAGCGCCGCGACAGGGGGGACATACGAGCAGTACTTC

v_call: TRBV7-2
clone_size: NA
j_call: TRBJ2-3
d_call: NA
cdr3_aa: CASSPDMAASTDTQYF
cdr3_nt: TGTGCCAGCAGCCCTGACATGGCAGCTAGCACAGATACGCAGTATTTT

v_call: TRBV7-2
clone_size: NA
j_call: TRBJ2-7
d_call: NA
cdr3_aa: CASSLGTWNEQYF
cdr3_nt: TGTGCCAGCAGCCTAGGGACCTGGAACGAGCAGTACTTC

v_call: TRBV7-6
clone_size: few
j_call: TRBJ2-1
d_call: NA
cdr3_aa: CASSLGGQYNEQFF
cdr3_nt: TGTGCCAGCAGCTTAGGAGGACAGTACAATGAGCAGTTCTTC

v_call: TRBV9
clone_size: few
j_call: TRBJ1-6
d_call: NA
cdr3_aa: CASSDDHNSPLHF
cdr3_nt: TGTGCCAGCAGCGACGACCATAATTCACCCCTCCACTTT

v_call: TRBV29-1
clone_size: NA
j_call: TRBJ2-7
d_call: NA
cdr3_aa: CSVVGGIHEQYF
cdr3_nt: TGCAGCGTTGTAGGGGGTATCCACGAGCAGTACTTC

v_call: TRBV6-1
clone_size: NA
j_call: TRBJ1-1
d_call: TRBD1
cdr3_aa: CASSVQGAGGPFF
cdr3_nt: TGTGCCAGCAGTGTACAGGGGGCCGGAGGACCTTTCTTT

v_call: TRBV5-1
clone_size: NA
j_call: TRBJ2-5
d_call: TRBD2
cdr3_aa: CASNIAPGLAGGQGETQYF
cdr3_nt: TGCGCCAGCAACATCGCCCCGGGACTAGCGGGGGGCCAGGGAGAGACCCAGTACTTC

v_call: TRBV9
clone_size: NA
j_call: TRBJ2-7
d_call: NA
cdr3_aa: CASSATSSTHFYKQYF
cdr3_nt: TGTGCCAGCAGCGCCACTTCCTCCACACACTTCTACAAGCAGTACTTC

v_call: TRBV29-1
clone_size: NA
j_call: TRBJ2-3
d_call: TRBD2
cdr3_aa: CSVNLAGGKGTQYF
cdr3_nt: TGCAGCGTGAACCTAGCGGGGGGCAAAGGTACGCAGTATTTT

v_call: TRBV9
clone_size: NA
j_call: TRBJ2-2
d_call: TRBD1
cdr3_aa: CASSPPGGRWTGELFF
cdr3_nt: TGCGCCAGCAGCCCCCCAGGGGGAAGGTGGACCGGGGAGCTGTTTTTT

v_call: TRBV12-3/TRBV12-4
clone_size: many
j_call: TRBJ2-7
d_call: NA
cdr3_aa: CASRQGSYKYF
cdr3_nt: TGTGCCAGCAGACAAGGGTCCTACAAGTACTTC

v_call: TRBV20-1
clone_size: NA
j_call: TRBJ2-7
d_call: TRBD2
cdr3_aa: CSAVFSGGPGEQYF
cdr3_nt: TGCAGTGCCGTATTCTCGGGGGGGCCAGGCGAGCAGTACTTC

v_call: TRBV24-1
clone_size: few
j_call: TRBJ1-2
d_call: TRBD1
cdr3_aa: CATSEPGTGEYGYTF
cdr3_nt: TGTGCCACCAGTGAACCCGGGACAGGGGAGTATGGCTACACCTTC

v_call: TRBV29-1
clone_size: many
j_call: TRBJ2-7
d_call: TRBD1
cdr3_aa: CSGSQGVFDEQYF
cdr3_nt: TGCAGCGGTTCACAGGGGGTTTTCGACGAGCAGTACTTC

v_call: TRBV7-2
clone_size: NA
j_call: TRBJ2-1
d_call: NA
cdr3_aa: CASSPFPEEQFF
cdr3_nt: TGTGCCAGCAGCCCGTTCCCGGAAGAGCAGTTCTTC

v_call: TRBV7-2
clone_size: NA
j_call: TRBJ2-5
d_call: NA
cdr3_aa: CASSLGQAPEYF
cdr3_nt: TGTGCCAGCAGCTTAGGACAGGCCCCTGAGTACTTC

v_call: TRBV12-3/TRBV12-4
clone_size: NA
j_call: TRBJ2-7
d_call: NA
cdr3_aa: CASSPRTAEQYF
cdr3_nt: TGTGCCAGCAGTCCCCGGACAGCCGAGCAGTACTTC

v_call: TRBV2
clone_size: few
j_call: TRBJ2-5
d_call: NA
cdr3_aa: CASSAGVGLGTQYF
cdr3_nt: TGTGCCAGCAGTGCGGGGGTAGGGCTTGGGACCCAGTACTTC

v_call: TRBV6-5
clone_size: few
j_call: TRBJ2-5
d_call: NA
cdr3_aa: CASRGWRRETQYF
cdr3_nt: TGTGCCAGCAGGGGGTGGCGCCGGGAGACCCAGTACTTC

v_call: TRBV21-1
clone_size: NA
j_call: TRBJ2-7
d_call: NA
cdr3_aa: CASSTGTGDHEQYF
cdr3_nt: TGTGCCAGCAGCACCGGGACAGGGGACCACGAGCAGTACTTC

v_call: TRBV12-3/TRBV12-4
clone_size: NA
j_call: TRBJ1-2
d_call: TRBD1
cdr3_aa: CASSLQQGAGYTF
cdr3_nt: TGTGCCAGCAGTTTACAACAGGGGGCTGGCTACACCTTC

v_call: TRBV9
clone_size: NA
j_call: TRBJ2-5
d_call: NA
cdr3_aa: CASSVGTLGETQYF
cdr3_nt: TGTGCCAGCAGCGTAGGGACTCTTGGAGAGACCCAGTACTTC

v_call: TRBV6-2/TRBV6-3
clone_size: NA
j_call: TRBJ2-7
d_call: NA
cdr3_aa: CASEARKTRYEQYF
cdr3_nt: TGTGCCAGCGAAGCAAGGAAAACCCGCTACGAGCAGTACTTC

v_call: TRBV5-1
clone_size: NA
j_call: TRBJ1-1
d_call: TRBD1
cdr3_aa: CASSPTGGVTEAFF
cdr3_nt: TGCGCCAGCAGCCCCACAGGGGGAGTCACTGAAGCTTTCTTT

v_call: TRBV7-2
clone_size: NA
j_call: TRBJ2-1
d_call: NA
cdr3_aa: CASSLPQGRDNEQFF
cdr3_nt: TGTGCCAGCAGCTTACCACAGGGTAGGGACAATGAGCAGTTCTTC

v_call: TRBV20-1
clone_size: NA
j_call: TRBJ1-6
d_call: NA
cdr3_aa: CSAPWGYNSPLHF
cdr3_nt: TGCAGTGCCCCGTGGGGGTATAATTCACCCCTCCACTTT

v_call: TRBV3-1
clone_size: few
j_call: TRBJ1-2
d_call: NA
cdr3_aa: CASSPNPSDLIYGYTF
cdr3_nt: TGTGCCAGCAGCCCTAACCCTTCCGACCTAATCTATGGCTACACCTTC

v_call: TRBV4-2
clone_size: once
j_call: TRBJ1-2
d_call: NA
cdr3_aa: CASSQDVRQWYGYTF
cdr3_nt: TGTGCCAGCAGCCAAGATGTACGGCAATGGTATGGCTACACCTTC

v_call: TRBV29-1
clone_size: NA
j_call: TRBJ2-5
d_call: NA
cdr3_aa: CSVVAVGYGEQYF
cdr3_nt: TGCAGCGTTGTCGCAGTGGGGTATGGTGAGCAGTACTTC

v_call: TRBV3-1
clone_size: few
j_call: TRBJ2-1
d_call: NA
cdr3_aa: CASSQRGSSSYNEQFF
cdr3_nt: TGTGCCAGCAGCCAGCGGGGTTCTAGCTCCTACAATGAGCAGTTCTTC

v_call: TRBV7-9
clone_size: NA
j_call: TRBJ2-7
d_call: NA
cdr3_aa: CASSLAGNERYF
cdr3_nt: TGTGCCAGCAGCTTAGCGGGAAATGAAAGGTACTTC

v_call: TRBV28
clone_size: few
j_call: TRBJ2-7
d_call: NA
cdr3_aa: CASNQGEAYEQYF
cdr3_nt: TGTGCCAGCAATCAAGGAGAAGCCTACGAGCAGTACTTC

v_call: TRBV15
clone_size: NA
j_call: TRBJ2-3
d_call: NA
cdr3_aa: CATNRGLPLVGDTQYF
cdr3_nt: TGTGCCACCAACAGAGGACTACCACTAGTCGGAGATACGCAGTATTTT

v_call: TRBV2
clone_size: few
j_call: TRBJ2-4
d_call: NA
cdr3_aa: CASSETQGQYYERYF
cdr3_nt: TGTGCCAGCAGTGAAACTCAGGGCCAATACTACGAGCGGTACTTC

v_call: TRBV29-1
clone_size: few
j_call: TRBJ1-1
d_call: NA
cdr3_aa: CSVERTMNTEAFF
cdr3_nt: TGCAGCGTTGAACGTACCATGAACACTGAAGCTTTCTTT

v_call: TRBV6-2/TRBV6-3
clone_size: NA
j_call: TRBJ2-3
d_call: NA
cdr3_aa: CASSFPGTQYF
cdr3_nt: TGTGCCAGCAGTTTCCCAGGTACGCAGTATTTT

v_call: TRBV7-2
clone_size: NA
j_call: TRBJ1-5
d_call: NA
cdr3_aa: CASSPGVTSNQPQHF
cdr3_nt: TGTGCCAGCAGCCCGGGGGTTACTAGCAATCAGCCCCAGCATTTT

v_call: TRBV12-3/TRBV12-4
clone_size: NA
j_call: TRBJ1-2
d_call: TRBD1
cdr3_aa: CASSLAGTGGKDYGYTF
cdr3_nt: TGTGCCAGCAGTTTAGCGGGGACAGGGGGCAAGGACTATGGCTACACCTTC